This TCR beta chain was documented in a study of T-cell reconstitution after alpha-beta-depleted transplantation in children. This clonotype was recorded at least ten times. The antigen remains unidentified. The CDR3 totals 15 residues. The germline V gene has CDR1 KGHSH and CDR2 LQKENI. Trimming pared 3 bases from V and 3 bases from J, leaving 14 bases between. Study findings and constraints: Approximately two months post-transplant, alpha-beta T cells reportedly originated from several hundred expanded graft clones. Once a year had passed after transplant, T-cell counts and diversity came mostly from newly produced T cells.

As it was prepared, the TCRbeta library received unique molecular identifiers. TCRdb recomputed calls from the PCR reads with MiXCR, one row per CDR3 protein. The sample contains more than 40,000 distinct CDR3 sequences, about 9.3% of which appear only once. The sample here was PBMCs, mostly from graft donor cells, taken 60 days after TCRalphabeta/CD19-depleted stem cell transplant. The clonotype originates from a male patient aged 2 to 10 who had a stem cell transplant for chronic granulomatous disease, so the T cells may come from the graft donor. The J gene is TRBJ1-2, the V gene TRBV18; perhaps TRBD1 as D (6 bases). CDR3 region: CASSPRTGYHYGYTF. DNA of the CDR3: TGTGCCAGCTCACCTCGCACAGGGTATCACTATGGCTACACCTTC.